These 19 T cell receptor beta chains were sequenced from one sample in a study of blood T cell repertoires in COVID-19. TCRdb's copy holds only in-frame clones and misses some; the assay was immunoSEQ multiplex PCR. The data contain 200,000 to 250,000 clones, 80% of them singletons. Material: PBMCs or T cells enriched from blood (not recorded which). These receptors came from a woman in her 40s with acute COVID-19.

The V call is TRBV5-5, the J call TRBJ2-7; D not certain. The CDR3 is made up of 13 amino acids. Germline V gene sequence: CDR1 SGHKS, CDR2 YYEKEE (reference sequence). V lost 2 bases and J 3 bases, leaving 9 bases between the germline ends. The CDR3 protein is CASSFRTDYEQYF. DNA of the CDR3: TGTGCCAGCAGCTTTCGAACAGACTACGAGCAGTACTTC.

The chain joins TRBV12-3 or TRBV12-4 to TRBJ2-2; D unclear. The CDR3 totals 11 residues. Trimming removed 8 bases at V and 1 base at J, with 2 bases between. The CDR3 bases are TGTGCCAGCCGGAACACCGGGGAGCTGTTTTTT. It translates to CASRNTGELFF.

The chain is built from TRBV5-4 and TRBJ1-2; a weak D match, TRBD1 (6 bases). V lost 4 bases to trimming and J lost 6 bases, with 16 bases between them. In germline, CDR1 is SGHNT, CDR2 YYREEE (reference sequence). CDR3 length equals 14 residues. The CDR3 spells CASSLQGQIHGYTF. CDR3 DNA sequence: TGTGCCAGCAGCCTCCAGGGGCAAATCCATGGCTACACCTTC. Together with reference TRBV5-4 and TRBJ1-2, the CDR3 gives the full variable domain: ETGVTQSPTHLIKTRGQQVTLRCSSQSGHNTVSWYQQALGQGPQFIFQYYREEENGRGNFPPRFSGLQFPNYSSELNVNALELDDSALYLCASSLQGQIHGYTFGSGTRLTVV.

Here the CDR3 reads CASSAGTDSPLHF. In DNA form, the CDR3 reads TGTGCCAGTAGTGCGGGGACGGATTCACCCCTCCACTTT. The rearrangement uses TRBV19 and TRBJ1-6, with D maybe TRBD1 (5 bases). The CDR3 consists of 13 residues. CDR1 and CDR2 from the germline V gene are LNHDA and SQIVND (reference sequence). V gave up 5 bases and J gave up 8 bases, with 10 bases separating them.

This clone came up many times. The V and J genes are TRBV14 and TRBJ1-3; no clear D. Trimming took off 0 bases at V and 8 bases at J, with 17 bases between the two ends. The CDR3 is 16 residues long. Germline CDR1 reads SGHDN; CDR2 reads FVKESK. The CDR3 reads CASSQDIDSGRHTIYF. As DNA, the CDR3 is TGTGCCAGCAGCCAAGATATCGATTCCGGGAGACACACCATATATTTT.

CDR3 protein: CASSVGSRGNTEAFF. The DNA of the CDR3 is TGTGCCAGCAGCGTAGGAAGCAGGGGGAACACTGAAGCTTTCTTT. The chain recombines TRBV9 with TRBJ1-1, with TRBD1 as a possible D gene (6 bases). V shed 0 bases and J shed 1 base, with 10 bases lying between them. The germline V gene has CDR1 SGDLS and CDR2 YYNGEE. This CDR3 contains 15 residues.

V usage is TRBV7-9 and J usage is TRBJ2-1; D remains unclear. Germline V gene sequence: CDR1 SEHNR, CDR2 FQNEAQ (reference sequence). This CDR3 has 12 amino acids. The germline V and J ends were trimmed by 1 base and 6 bases, with 4 bases remaining between them. CDR3 DNA: TGTGCCAGCAGCTTAGTCTCCAATGAGCAGTTCTTC. Amino acids: CASSLVSNEQFF.

This rearrangement joins TRBV10-2 to TRBJ1-5; 8 nucleotides align to TRBD1. This CDR3 is 16 amino acids long. Germline-derived CDR1 and CDR2 are WSHSY and SAAADI. Trimming cost V 3 bases and J 5 bases; bases outside gene matches: 9. The CDR3 nucleotides are TGCGCCAGCAGTGATATTTTGGACAGGGAGGATCAGCCCCAGCATTTT. It yields the protein CASSDILDREDQPQHF.

This clone appeared a few times. This sequence joins TRBV5-6 and TRBJ1-5; TRBD1 might be the D (6 bases). Germline loops: CDR1 SGHDT, CDR2 YYEEEE. This CDR3 region has 15 residues. Trimming removed 1 base at V and 2 bases at J, with 10 bases between. The CDR3 DNA follows: TGTGCCAGCAGCTTGACAGGGTCTGGCAATCAGCCCCAGCATTTT. Translated: CASSLTGSGNQPQHF. The full variable domain, rest sourced from reference TRBV5-6 and TRBJ1-5, is DAGVTQSPTHLIKTRGQQVTLRCSPKSGHDTVSWYQQALGQGPQFIFQYYEEEERQRGNFPDRFSGHQFPNYSSELNVNALLLGDSALYLCASSLTGSGNQPQHFGDGTRLSIL.

The chain carries TRBV7-2 and TRBJ2-7, with D possibly being TRBD2 (6 bases). CDR1 and CDR2 (germline): SGHTA, FQGNSA. The V end lost 5 bases, the J end lost 0 bases, and 17 bases lay between the germline ends. The CDR3 consists of 16 residues. CDR3: CASSQNGGMSSYEQYF. CDR3 in DNA: TGTGCCAGCAGCCAAAATGGGGGGATGAGCTCCTACGAGCAGTACTTC.

V is TRBV28 and J is TRBJ1-1; 7 nucleotides align to TRBD1. The J segment lost 1 base and the V segment lost 7 bases, leaving 9 bases of the junction unmatched. Germline V gene data show CDR1 as MDHEN and CDR2 as SYDVKM. CDR3 length: 15 amino acids. This chain's CDR3 is CASTGRGYKNTEAFF. The CDR3 bases are TGTGCCAGCACCGGCAGGGGGTATAAGAACACTGAAGCTTTCTTT.

This clone was counted once. The sample contains more than one DNA sequence encoding this CDR3. V and J are TRBV6-5 and TRBJ1-2, with D maybe TRBD1 (6 bases). This CDR3 comprises 11 residues. Looked up from germline, CDR1 is MNHEY and CDR2 is SVGAGI. V was trimmed by 9 bases and J by 4 bases, leaving 9 bases between them. For the CDR3, the DNA is TGTGCCAGTAGGACAGCCTATGGCTACACCTTC. It yields the protein CASRTAYGYTF.

The V call is TRBV6-1, the J call TRBJ2-2, with TRBD1 identical over 8 bases. This CDR3 comprises 19 residues. V lost 0 bases and J lost 2; bases outside the gene matches: 11. Germline V gene sequence: CDR1 MNHNS, CDR2 SASEGT. In DNA form, the CDR3 reads TGTGCCAGCAGTGAAGCAAGAGGACAGGGCTCCCCTAACACCGGGGAGCTGTTTTTT. The encoded protein is CASSEARGQGSPNTGELFF.

The J gene is TRBJ1-1, the V gene TRBV4-3; D is possibly TRBD1 (6 bases). Trimming removed 4 bases from V and 5 bases from J, with 14 bases in between. Germline CDR1 and CDR2: LGHNA and YSLEER. This CDR3 is 14 amino acids long. This CDR3 reads CASSLRGGQTEAFF. The CDR3 region has the DNA TGCGCCAGCAGCCTCCGAGGGGGTCAGACTGAAGCTTTCTTT.

V is TRBV7-9 and J is TRBJ2-7; TRBD2 matches 11 bases. This CDR3 is 16 amino acids long. Looked up from germline, CDR1 is SEHNR and CDR2 is FQNEAQ (reference sequence). The J segment lost 0 bases and the V segment lost 5 bases, leaving 6 bases of the junction unmatched. The CDR3: CASSGRLAGSSYEQYF. The CDR3 DNA is TGTGCCAGCAGCGGCAGACTAGCGGGGAGCTCCTACGAGCAGTACTTC. Full variable domain (rest looked up from reference TRBV7-9 and TRBJ2-7): DTGVSQNPRHKITKRGQNVTFRCDPISEHNRLYWYRQTLGQGPEFLTYFQNEAQLEKSRLLSDRFSAERPKGSFSTLEIQRTEQGDSAMYLCASSGRLAGSSYEQYFGPGTRLTVT.

The chain combines TRBV6-4 with TRBJ2-3, with TRBD1 identical over 8 bases. The length of the CDR3 is 16 residues. Germline CDR1 MRHNA, CDR2 SNTAGT. V shed 3 bases, J shed 1 base, and the junction held 6 bases outside the gene matches. CDR3 sequence: CASSDSRGQGTDTQYF. The CDR3 DNA sequence: TGTGCCAGCAGTGATTCCAGGGGGCAAGGCACAGATACGCAGTATTTT.

J is TRBJ1-2 and V is TRBV19, with 9 bases identical to TRBD1. The CDR3 runs to 16 residues. V lost 7 bases, J lost 1 base, and 10 bases stayed unmatched. Germline CDR1 is LNHDA and CDR2 is SQIVND (reference sequence). Here the CDR3 DNA reads TGTGCCAGTAAAACCCTTGGGACAGGGATTAACTATGGCTACACCTTC. Its protein product is CASKTLGTGINYGYTF.

CDR3: CASSPRVAGTWEQYF. The CDR3 nucleotides are TGTGCCAGCAGCCCCCGGGTAGCGGGGACTTGGGAGCAGTACTTC. The chain employs TRBV14 and TRBJ2-7, with TRBD2 identical over 8 bases. The CDR3 covers 15 residues. Trimming cost V 4 bases and J 7 bases; bases outside gene matches: 12. Looked up from germline, CDR1 is SGHDN and CDR2 is FVKESK. The full variable domain, completed using reference TRBV14 and TRBJ2-7, is EAGVTQFPSHSVIEKGQTVTLRCDPISGHDNLYWYRRVMGKEIKFLLHFVKESKQDESGMPNNRFLAERTGGTYSTLKVQPAELEDSGVYFCASSPRVAGTWEQYFGPGTRLTVT.

J is TRBJ1-5 and V is TRBV11-2; D is undetermined. CDR3 length: 14 residues. Germline CDR1 is SGHAT and CDR2 is FQNNGV. The ends were cut back, 1 base at V and 6 bases at J, with 10 bases in the middle. Here the CDR3 reads CASSLAGPPQPQHF. CDR3 nucleotide sequence: TGTGCCAGCAGCTTAGCAGGCCCGCCTCAGCCCCAGCATTTT.